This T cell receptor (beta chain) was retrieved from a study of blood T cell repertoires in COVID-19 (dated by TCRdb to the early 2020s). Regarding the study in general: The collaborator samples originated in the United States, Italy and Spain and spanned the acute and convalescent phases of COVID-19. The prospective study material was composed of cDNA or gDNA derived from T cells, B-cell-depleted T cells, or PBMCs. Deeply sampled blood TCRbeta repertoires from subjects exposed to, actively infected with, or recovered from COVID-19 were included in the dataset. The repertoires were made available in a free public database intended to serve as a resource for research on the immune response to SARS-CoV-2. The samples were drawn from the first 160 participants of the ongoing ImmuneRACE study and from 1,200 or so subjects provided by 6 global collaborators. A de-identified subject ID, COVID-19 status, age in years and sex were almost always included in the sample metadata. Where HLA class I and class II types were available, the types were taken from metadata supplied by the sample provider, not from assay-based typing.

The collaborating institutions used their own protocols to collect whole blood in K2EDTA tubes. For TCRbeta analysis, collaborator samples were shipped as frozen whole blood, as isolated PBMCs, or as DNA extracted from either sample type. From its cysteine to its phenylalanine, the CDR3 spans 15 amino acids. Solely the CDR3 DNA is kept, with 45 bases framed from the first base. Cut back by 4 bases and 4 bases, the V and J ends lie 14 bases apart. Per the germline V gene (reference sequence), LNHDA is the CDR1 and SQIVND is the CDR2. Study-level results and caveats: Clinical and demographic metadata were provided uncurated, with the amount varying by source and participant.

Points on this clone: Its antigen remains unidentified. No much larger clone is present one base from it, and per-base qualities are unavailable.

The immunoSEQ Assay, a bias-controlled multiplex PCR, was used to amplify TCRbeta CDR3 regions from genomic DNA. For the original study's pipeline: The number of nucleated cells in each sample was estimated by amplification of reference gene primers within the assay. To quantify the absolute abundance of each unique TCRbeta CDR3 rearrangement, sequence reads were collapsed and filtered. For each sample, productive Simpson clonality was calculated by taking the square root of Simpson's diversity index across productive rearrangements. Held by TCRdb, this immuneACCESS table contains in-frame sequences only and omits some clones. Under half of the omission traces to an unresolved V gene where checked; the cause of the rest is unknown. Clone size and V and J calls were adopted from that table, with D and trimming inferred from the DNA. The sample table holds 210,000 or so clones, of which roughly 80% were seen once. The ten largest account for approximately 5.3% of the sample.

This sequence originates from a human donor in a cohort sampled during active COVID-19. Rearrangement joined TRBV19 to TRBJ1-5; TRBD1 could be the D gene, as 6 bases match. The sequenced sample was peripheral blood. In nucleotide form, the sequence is TGTGCCAGTAGTACCCCCGGGACACTTAATCAGCCCCAGCATTTT. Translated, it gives CASSTPGTLNQPQHF.